This T cell receptor (beta chain) was observed in a study of cytomegalovirus exposure and HLA in healthy donors. General study points: The likely origin of a cluster of highly shared sequence variants was a sequencing artifact.

Turning to this clone: Its target is unknown.

CDR1 SGHRS and CDR2 YFSETQ come from the germline V gene. CDR3 length: 15 amino acids. V was shortened by 2 bases and J by 0 bases, with 11 bases between the two germline ends. The PCR used 60 Vbeta and 13 Jbeta primers. This table comes from immunoSEQ multiplex PCR, and its TCRdb copy is limited to in-frame clones, with some not included. The table has about 160,000 clones, roughly 80% seen once; the top ten hold around 0.97%. This chain links TRBV5-1 with TRBJ1-1, with D possibly matching TRBD1 (5 bases). The sequenced sample consisted of PBMCs. This receptor was obtained from a girl under 10 years old in good health and CMV-seropositive. The CDR3 loop is CASSLGAGMNTEAFF. The CDR3 DNA is TGCGCCAGCAGCTTAGGGGCGGGAATGAACACTGAAGCTTTCTTT.